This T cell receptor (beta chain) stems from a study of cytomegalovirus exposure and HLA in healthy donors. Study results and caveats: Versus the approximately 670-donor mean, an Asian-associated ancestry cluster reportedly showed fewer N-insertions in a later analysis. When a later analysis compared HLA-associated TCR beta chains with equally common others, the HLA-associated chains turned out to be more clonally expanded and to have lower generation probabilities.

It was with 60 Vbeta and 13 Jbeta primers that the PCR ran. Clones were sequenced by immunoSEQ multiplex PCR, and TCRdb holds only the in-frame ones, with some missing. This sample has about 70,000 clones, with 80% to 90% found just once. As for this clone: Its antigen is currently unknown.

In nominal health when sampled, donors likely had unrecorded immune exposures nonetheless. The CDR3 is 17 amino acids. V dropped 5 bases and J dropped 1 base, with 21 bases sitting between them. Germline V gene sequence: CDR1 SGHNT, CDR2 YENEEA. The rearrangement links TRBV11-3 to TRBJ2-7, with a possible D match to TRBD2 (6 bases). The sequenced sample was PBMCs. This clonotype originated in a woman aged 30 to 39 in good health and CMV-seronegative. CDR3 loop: CASSPPGGRETSYEQYF. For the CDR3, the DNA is TGTGCCAGCAGCCCCCCTGGAGGGCGCGAGACTTCCTACGAGCAGTACTTC.